The 27 T cell receptor beta chains below all came from one sample that was sequenced in a study of beta chain features in type 1 diabetes. Study-wide findings and caveats: There was a moderate but significant shortening of TCRB CDR3s in all four CD4+ subsets of Type 1 diabetes patients.

The authors reverse transcribed all of the isolated RNA, so sequencing captured expressed TCRB transcripts. Sequenced by immunoSEQ multiplex PCR; TCRdb stores in-frame clones only, minus some. The profile covers fewer than 300,000 clones, with roughly 21% appearing a single time and around 0.028% taken by the ten largest. These receptors have no identified antigens. What was sequenced was naive CD4+ T cells from blood. These receptors were taken from a woman aged 40 to 50 with type 1 diabetes.

V usage is TRBV7-2 and J usage is TRBJ2-5; the match to TRBD1 covers 10 bases. V shed 1 base, J shed 2 bases, and the junction held 10 bases outside the gene matches. The CDR3 consists of 18 residues. The germline gives CDR1 SGHTA, CDR2 FQGNSA. CDR3 in DNA: TGTGCCAGCAGCTTAGTTTTCCCGGGACAGGGGTGGCAAGAGACCCAGTACTTC. Its protein product is CASSLVFPGQGWQETQYF.

The rearrangement links TRBV11-2 to TRBJ2-7; maybe TRBD2 (5 bases). Germline V gene lookup returns CDR1 SGHAT and CDR2 FQNNGV. CDR3 size: 15 residues. Trimming left V 2 bases short and J 0 bases short, with 11 bases between. The CDR3 sequence is CASSLWTGSSYEQYF. The CDR3 DNA follows: TGTGCCAGCAGCTTATGGACTGGGAGCTCCTACGAGCAGTACTTC.

About this clone itself: Germline and junction disagree at one end, which may indicate a read error. The V gene is TRBV10-3, the J gene TRBJ2-7; the match to TRBD1 covers 9 bases. The CDR3 has 12 amino acids. CDR1 is ENHRY, CDR2 SYGVKD, per germline. CDR3 in amino acids: CAISESRDRVNF. For the CDR3, the DNA is TGTGCCATCAGTGAGAGTCGGGACAGGGTTAACTTC.

The chain joins TRBV9 to TRBJ1-1, with a possible D match to TRBD1 (5 bases). This CDR3 has 12 residues. V lost 4 bases, J lost 8 bases, and 12 bases lay in between. CDR1 is SGDLS, CDR2 YYNGEE, per germline. The CDR3 nucleotides are TGTGCCAGCAGCTTAGGGGCGTCGGAAGCTTTCTTT. The encoded protein is CASSLGASEAFF.

On this clone: Other nucleotide sequences in the sample specify the same CDR3. This chain joins TRBV7-2 and TRBJ1-1; a weak D match, TRBD1 (6 bases). Deletions cut 3 bases from V and 4 bases from J, with 9 bases between. This CDR3 contains 13 residues. CDR1 is SGHTA and CDR2 is FQGNSA in the germline V gene. The CDR3, as DNA: TGTGCCAGCAGCTTCCAGGGGTCCACTGAAGCTTTCTTT. The encoded protein is CASSFQGSTEAFF.

This clone appeared a few times. The J gene is TRBJ1-5, the V gene TRBV19; 7 nucleotides line up with TRBD1. V shed 5 bases, J shed 5 bases, and the junction held 12 bases outside the gene matches. This CDR3 is built from 16 residues. The germline V gene encodes CDR1 LNHDA and CDR2 SQIVND (reference sequence). The CDR3 region has the DNA TGTGCCAGTAGTTACGAGACAGGGTGGGGGTATCAGCCCCAGCATTTT. Its protein is CASSYETGWGYQPQHF. The full variable domain, its missing parts supplied by reference TRBV19 and TRBJ1-5, is DGGITQSPKYLFRKEGQNVTLSCEQNLNHDAMYWYRQDPGQGLRLIYYSQIVNDFQKGDIAEGYSVSREKKESFPLTVTSAQKNPTAFYLCASSYETGWGYQPQHFGDGTRLSIL.

The rearrangement links TRBV18 to TRBJ1-1; weak D call: TRBD1 (6 bases). Per germline, CDR1 KGHSH and CDR2 LQKENI. V was clipped by 8 bases and J by 1 base, with 11 bases between them. The CDR3 extends over 13 amino acids. CDR3 amino acids: CASAEGENTEAFF. As DNA, the CDR3 is TGTGCCAGCGCCGAGGGGGAGAACACTGAAGCTTTCTTT.

This clone was seen only a few times. This sequence joins TRBV28 and TRBJ2-5; D is possibly TRBD2 (6 bases). CDR3 length equals 13 residues. V lost 5 bases, J lost 4 bases, and 11 bases lay in between. Germline V gene data show CDR1 as MDHEN and CDR2 as SYDVKM. Here the CDR3 DNA reads TGTGCCAGCAGTAACGGGAGAGCAGAGACCCAGTACTTC. Its protein product is CASSNGRAETQYF. Using reference TRBV28 and TRBJ2-5 for the parts outside the CDR3, the full variable domain is DVKVTQSSRYLVKRTGEKVFLECVQDMDHENMFWYRQDPGLGLRLIYFSYDVKMKEKGDIPEGYSVSREKKERFSLILESASTNQTSMYLCASSNGRAETQYFGPGTRLLVL.

The CDR3 region is CASSRQGRGDNEQFF. The CDR3 DNA is TGTGCCAGCAGCCGACAGGGTAGGGGTGACAATGAGCAGTTCTTC. The chain combines TRBV14 with TRBJ2-1; 7 bases are shared with TRBD1. The CDR3 spans 15 residues. CDR1 and CDR2 from the germline V gene are SGHDN and FVKESK. The trim removed 4 bases at V and 5 bases at J, leaving 8 bases unmatched.

This chain connects TRBV4-3 to TRBJ1-1; no clear D gene. The V and J ends lost 0 bases and 7 bases respectively, with 18 bases between them. The CDR3 has 16 residues. The germline CDR1 and CDR2 sequences are LGHNA and YSLEER. CDR3 nucleotide sequence: TGCGCCAGCAGCCAAGATTCAGAGAAGTGGGCCAGTGAAGCTTTCTTT. Amino acids: CASSQDSEKWASEAFF.

This clone turned up a few times. This chain links TRBV28 with TRBJ1-2, with TRBD1 as a possible D gene (6 bases). The germline V and J ends were trimmed by 8 bases and 4 bases, with 23 bases remaining between them. This CDR3 is built from 16 residues. CDR1 and CDR2 (germline): MDHEN, SYDVKM. CDR3 protein: CASLEGGARTSYGYTF. In DNA form, the CDR3 reads TGTGCCAGCCTCGAGGGGGGCGCCAGGACTAGCTATGGCTACACCTTC.

The V gene is TRBV4-2, the J gene TRBJ1-5, with 7 bases identical to TRBD1. Trimming cost V 0 bases and J 2 bases; bases outside gene matches: 4. Germline CDR1 and CDR2: LGHNA and YNFKEQ. The CDR3 runs 16 residues. CDR3 coding DNA: TGTGCCAGCAGCCAAGAAGGGGGCCGGGGCAATCAGCCCCAGCATTTT. This gives the protein CASSQEGGRGNQPQHF.

This clone was observed a few times. The rearrangement uses TRBV9 and TRBJ1-2, with TRBD1 matching 7 bases. This CDR3 is 14 amino acids long. Germline assignment: CDR1 SGDLS and CDR2 YYNGEE. After removal of 4 bases from V and 3 bases from J, the junction contained 6 bases not matched to a gene. The CDR3 DNA reads as TGTGCCAGCAGCCCAGCGACAGGGCACTATGGCTACACCTTC. Amino acids: CASSPATGHYGYTF. Together with reference TRBV9 and TRBJ1-2, the CDR3 gives the full variable domain: DSGVTQTPKHLITATGQRVTLRCSPRSGDLSVYWYQQSLDQGLQFLIQYYNGEERAKGNILERFSAQQFPDLHSELNLSSLELGDSALYFCASSPATGHYGYTFGSGTRLTVV.

The rearrangement links TRBV29-1 to TRBJ2-5, with unresolved D. CDR3 length equals 11 residues. In germline, CDR1 is SQVTM, CDR2 ANQGSEA. The V gene lost 4 bases and the J gene lost 3 bases, with 6 bases spanning the gap. The CDR3 sequence is CSVGSEETQYF. The CDR3 DNA reads TGCAGCGTTGGCAGTGAAGAGACCCAGTACTTC.

V is TRBV2 and J is TRBJ2-6, with D hard to call. Trimming shortened V by 10 bases and J by 3 bases, and 7 bases separated the two germline ends. CDR1 is SNHLY, CDR2 FYNNEI, per germline. This CDR3 has 12 residues. CDR3 region: CATSYGANVLTF. Here the CDR3 DNA reads TGTGCCACCTCTTATGGGGCCAACGTCCTGACTTTC.

The chain has TRBV15 and TRBJ2-2, with a tentative D call TRBD1 (6 bases). The V gene's germline CDR1 is LNHNV and CDR2 YYDKDF (reference sequence). This CDR3 spans 15 amino acids. V was clipped by 1 base and J by 5 bases, with 11 bases between them. The CDR3 is CATSRGQERTGELFF. The CDR3 DNA follows: TGTGCCACCAGCAGAGGACAGGAAAGAACCGGGGAGCTGTTTTTT. Variable domain in full (rest from reference TRBV15 and TRBJ2-2): DAMVIQNPRYQVTQFGKPVTLSCSQTLNHNVMYWYQQKSSQAPKLLFHYYDKDFNNEADTPDNFQSRRPNTSFCFLDIRSPGLGDTAMYLCATSRGQERTGELFFGEGSRLTVL.

This clone has only a few counts. This sequence joins TRBV6-5 and TRBJ2-3; maybe TRBD2 (5 bases). This CDR3 is 14 amino acids long. Trimming stripped 5 bases from V and 4 bases from J, with 13 bases between. Germline loops: CDR1 MNHEY, CDR2 SVGAGI. Written as DNA, the CDR3 is TGTGCCAGCAGTCTCGACATCGGGGCAGATACGCAGTATTTT. Translating gives CASSLDIGADTQYF.

This clone was counted a few times. The chain employs TRBV6-6 and TRBJ2-3; a possible D gene is TRBD2 (5 bases). The CDR3 spans 13 residues. The ends were cut back, 7 bases at V and 0 bases at J, with 8 bases in the middle. Germline CDR1 reads MNHNY; CDR2 reads SVGAGI (reference sequence). This CDR3 is CASTRTSTDTQYF. CDR3 nucleotides: TGTGCCAGCACCCGGACTAGCACAGATACGCAGTATTTT.

This chain links TRBV30 with TRBJ2-3, with a possible D match to TRBD2 (6 bases). Germline CDR1 GTSNPN, CDR2 SVGIG (reference sequence). The ends were cut back, 5 bases at V and 5 bases at J, with 20 bases in the middle. The CDR3 sequence is 15 residues long. The CDR3, as DNA: TGTGCCTGGTACCCTCTTGGTCAGGGAGGAGATACGCAGTATTTT. It encodes CAWYPLGQGGDTQYF.

The genes are TRBV5-1 and TRBJ1-6; D perhaps matches TRBD1 (5 bases). The CDR3 totals 14 residues. V was cut by 7 bases and J by 8 bases, with 16 bases left in between. Looked up from germline, CDR1 is SGHRS and CDR2 is YFSETQ. This CDR3 is CASCSGGGDSPLHF. In nucleotides, the CDR3 is TGCGCCAGCTGTTCGGGGGGTGGGGATTCACCCCTCCACTTT. Full variable domain (remainder filled in from reference TRBV5-1 and TRBJ1-6): KAGVTQTPRYLIKTRGQQVTLSCSPISGHRSVSWYQQTPGQGLQFLFEYFSETQRNKGNFPGRFSGRQFSNSRSEMNVSTLELGDSALYLCASCSGGGDSPLHFGNGTRLTVT.

The sample holds a few counts of this clone. Other DNA sequences of this sample code for an identical CDR3. The CDR3 sequence is CASSYLETQYF. CDR3 nucleotides: TGTGCCAGCAGTTACCTAGAGACCCAGTACTTC. V is TRBV6-5 and J is TRBJ2-5, with D hard to call. The CDR3 is 11 amino acids. In germline, CDR1 is MNHEY, CDR2 SVGAGI. Trimming stripped 2 bases from V and 4 bases from J, with 2 bases between.

V is TRBV4-3 and J is TRBJ2-7; weak D call: TRBD1 (5 bases). V lost 1 base and J 5 bases, leaving 15 bases between the germline ends. Looked up from germline, CDR1 is LGHNA and CDR2 is YSLEER. The CDR3 runs 15 residues. This CDR3 reads CASSQGSRVGNEQYF. The CDR3 bases are TGCGCCAGCAGCCAAGGGTCCAGGGTAGGCAACGAGCAGTACTTC.

The chain is built from TRBV6-5 and TRBJ2-1; D is unresolved. Germline values: CDR1 MNHEY, CDR2 SVGAGI. The CDR3 is made up of 14 amino acids. Trimming took off 0 bases at V and 4 bases at J, with 7 bases between the two ends. CDR3 DNA sequence: TGTGCCAGCAGTTACTCGCCCAGATACAATGAGCAGTTCTTC. The encoded protein is CASSYSPRYNEQFF.

This rearrangement joins TRBV7-3 to TRBJ2-1; D gene unclear. V lost 4 bases to trimming and J lost 10 bases, with 14 bases between them. Germline V gene data show CDR1 as SGHTA and CDR2 as FQGTGA. The CDR3 runs to 13 residues. The CDR3 nucleotides read TGTGCCAGCAGCTCCCAATCTAGTACGGAGCAGTTCTTC. This gives the protein CASSSQSSTEQFF.

The V call is TRBV5-6, the J call TRBJ1-1; maybe TRBD1 (6 bases). CDR1 SGHDT and CDR2 YYEEEE come from the germline V gene. This CDR3 has 13 amino acids. Trimming cost V 0 bases and J 11 bases, with 14 bases left between them. CDR3 residues: CASSLGKGVRAFF. CDR3 DNA sequence: TGTGCCAGCAGCTTGGGTAAGGGGGTCAGGGCTTTCTTT.

This chain joins TRBV7-9 and TRBJ1-2; perhaps TRBD1 as D (6 bases). This CDR3 has 11 residues. Germline V lookup: CDR1 SEHNR, CDR2 FQNEAQ (reference sequence). The V and J ends lost 6 bases and 8 bases respectively, with 10 bases between them. The CDR3 nucleotides are TGTGCCAGCAGTCCAGGGGCCGGCTACACCTTC. Encoded protein: CASSPGAGYTF.

V is TRBV2 and J is TRBJ2-7; 7 nucleotides align to TRBD1. The CDR3 has 13 residues. Looked up from germline, CDR1 is SNHLY and CDR2 is FYNNEI. Trimming at V came to 4 bases and at J to 3 bases, leaving 3 bases not matched to a gene. The CDR3 region is CASSVGQNYEQYF. The CDR3 nucleotides are TGTGCCAGCAGTGTGGGACAGAACTACGAGCAGTACTTC. The variable domain in full, completed from reference TRBV2 and TRBJ2-7, reads EPEVTQTPSHQVTQMGQEVILRCVPISNHLYFYWYRQILGQKVEFLVSFYNNEISEKSEIFDDQFSVERPDGSNFTLKIRSTKLEDSAMYFCASSVGQNYEQYFGPGTRLTVT.